Listed below are T cell receptor beta chains from one sample, sequenced in a study of blood T cell repertoires in COVID-19. Profiled with immunoSEQ multiplex PCR; TCRdb holds only in-frame clones, not every one. The table shows over 200,000 clones, with more than 70% occurring only once. Specimen: PBMCs or T cells enriched from blood (not recorded which). The receptors were gathered from a woman aged 40 to 55 with acute COVID-19. CDR3s include the opening cysteine and the closing phenylalanine or tryptophan. Fields, in order: CDR3 protein, CDR3 DNA, J gene, clone size, V gene, D gene. The D gene is left open where the match is weak. A row's size may be missing; if present it is once, few, many or a size class.

CDR3aa: CASRPGTGGDYGYTF
CDR3nt: TGCGCCAGCAGGCCCGGGACAGGGGGCGACTATGGCTACACCTTC
j_gene: TRBJ1-2
abundance: .
v_gene: TRBV5-1
d_gene: TRBD1

CDR3aa: CSVEDSNYGYTF
CDR3nt: TGCAGCGTTGAGGACAGTAACTATGGCTACACCTTC
j_gene: TRBJ1-2
abundance: .
v_gene: TRBV29-1
d_gene: .

CDR3aa: CASSQVTKGAGETQYF
CDR3nt: TGTGCCAGCAGCCAAGTTACAAAGGGGGCGGGGGAGACCCAGTACTTC
j_gene: TRBJ2-5
abundance: .
v_gene: TRBV4-2
d_gene: .

CDR3aa: CASSAAGGHEQYF
CDR3nt: TGTGCCAGCAGTGCGGCAGGGGGGCACGAGCAGTACTTC
j_gene: TRBJ2-7
abundance: .
v_gene: TRBV2
d_gene: .

CDR3aa: CASSQAPQGTNYGYTF
CDR3nt: TGCGCCAGCAGTCAAGCTCCACAGGGTACTAACTATGGCTACACCTTC
j_gene: TRBJ1-2
abundance: few
v_gene: TRBV4-1
d_gene: .

CDR3aa: CATSDERTNNEQFF
CDR3nt: TGTGCCACCAGCGACGAGCGAACCAACAATGAGCAGTTCTTC
j_gene: TRBJ2-1
abundance: .
v_gene: TRBV15
d_gene: .

CDR3aa: CASSLSGSEKLFF
CDR3nt: TGTGCCAGCAGCTTATCAGGGTCTGAAAAACTGTTTTTT
j_gene: TRBJ1-4
abundance: few
v_gene: TRBV7-2
d_gene: .

CDR3aa: CASKVGAIVREQFF
CDR3nt: TGTGCCAGTAAGGTTGGGGCTATAGTGCGTGAGCAGTTCTTC
j_gene: TRBJ2-1
abundance: .
v_gene: TRBV19
d_gene: .

CDR3aa: CASSEHRLAGDSDTQTQYF
CDR3nt: TGCGCCAGCAGCGAGCACCGACTAGCGGGAGACTCCGACACCCAAACGCAGTATTTT
j_gene: TRBJ2-3
abundance: .
v_gene: TRBV5-1
d_gene: TRBD2

CDR3aa: CASRIVRFRPPRADTQYF
CDR3nt: TGTGCCAGCAGAATAGTGCGATTCCGCCCTCCCCGGGCAGATACGCAGTATTTT
j_gene: TRBJ2-3
abundance: .
v_gene: TRBV27
d_gene: .

CDR3aa: CASSVVAGGPSPTNEKLFF
CDR3nt: TGTGCCAGCAGCGTAGTAGCAGGGGGCCCTTCACCAACTAATGAAAAACTGTTTTTT
j_gene: TRBJ1-4
abundance: .
v_gene: TRBV9
d_gene: TRBD1

CDR3aa: CASSLGQGDYQPQHF
CDR3nt: TGTGCCAGCAGCCTGGGACAGGGGGATTATCAGCCCCAGCATTTT
j_gene: TRBJ1-5
abundance: .
v_gene: TRBV11-2
d_gene: TRBD1

CDR3aa: CATSRERAGRALLNEQFF
CDR3nt: TGTGCCACCAGCAGAGAGCGGGCCGGGAGGGCGCTTTTGAATGAGCAGTTCTTC
j_gene: TRBJ2-1
abundance: .
v_gene: TRBV15
d_gene: TRBD2

CDR3aa: CASSLKGAADTQYF
CDR3nt: TGTGCCAGCAGCTTAAAGGGGGCAGCAGATACGCAGTATTTT
j_gene: TRBJ2-3
abundance: .
v_gene: TRBV13
d_gene: TRBD1

CDR3aa: CASSSLTGANYGYTF
CDR3nt: TGTGCCAGCAGCTCACTAACAGGGGCTAACTATGGCTACACCTTC
j_gene: TRBJ1-2
abundance: .
v_gene: TRBV6-2/TRBV6-3
d_gene: TRBD1

CDR3aa: CASSQGDTTSGNTIYF
CDR3nt: TGTGCCAGCAGCCAGGGCGACACCACCTCTGGAAACACCATATATTTT
j_gene: TRBJ1-3
abundance: .
v_gene: TRBV9
d_gene: .

CDR3aa: CASSPTDRGQPQHF
CDR3nt: TGTGCCAGCTCACCGACGGACAGGGGTCAGCCCCAGCATTTT
j_gene: TRBJ1-5
abundance: .
v_gene: TRBV18
d_gene: TRBD1

CDR3aa: CASSAGTGNFVKTQYF
CDR3nt: TGTGCCAGCAGCGCCGGGACAGGAAATTTTGTGAAGACCCAGTACTTC
j_gene: TRBJ2-5
abundance: once
v_gene: TRBV7-6
d_gene: TRBD1

CDR3aa: CASSSNGENTEAFF
CDR3nt: TGTGCCAGCAGCTCCAACGGGGAGAACACTGAAGCTTTCTTT
j_gene: TRBJ1-1
abundance: .
v_gene: TRBV6-2/TRBV6-3
d_gene: .

CDR3aa: CASGLGTGTTNYGYTF
CDR3nt: TGTGCTAGTGGTTTGGGGACAGGGACGACTAACTATGGCTACACCTTC
j_gene: TRBJ1-2
abundance: .
v_gene: TRBV12-5
d_gene: TRBD1

CDR3aa: CASSSSGGETQYF
CDR3nt: TGTGCCAGCAGTTCTAGCGGGGGGGAGACCCAGTACTTC
j_gene: TRBJ2-5
abundance: .
v_gene: TRBV6-2/TRBV6-3
d_gene: TRBD2

CDR3aa: CASSYSGGYEDTQYF
CDR3nt: TGTGCCAGCAGCTATAGCGGGGGGTATGAGGATACGCAGTATTTT
j_gene: TRBJ2-3
abundance: .
v_gene: TRBV9
d_gene: TRBD2